This TCR beta chain derives from a study of regulatory T cells in long-lasting Graves disease. As for time point: newly diagnosed GD, antithyroid drugs for less than 3 months. Scientists built the TCR library using RNA that was extracted from PBMCs. Whole-study results and caveats: Authors noted too few samples as a limitation.

CDR1 MNHEY and CDR2 SVGEGT come from the germline V gene. The V segment lost 10 bases and the J segment 4 bases; nucleotides outside the gene matches: 9. This CDR3 is 13 amino acids long. Construction of TCR beta libraries relied on iRepertoire HTBI primers and on Arm-PCR targeting CDR3 regions. Via MiXCR, TCRdb re-called the multiplex PCR reads, giving one row per CDR3 protein. This sample has roughly 500,000 distinct CDR3 sequences, with about 13% found just once. This clonotype appeared a few times. Its antigen remains unknown. The data also belong to a second study, concerning T cells in Graves' hyperthyroidism and ophthalmopathy. From that second work: HTBI primers were employed in a first-round RT-PCR of the TCR CDR3.

The chain recombines TRBV6-2 or TRBV6-3 with TRBJ2-7; 8 bases fit TRBD2. The input for sequencing was peripheral blood mononuclear cells (PBMCs), taken at new diagnosis, from a patient treated with antithyroid drugs. The origin of this receptor is a man under 40 with Graves disease. The chain's CDR3 is CATWGSGSYEQYF. In nucleotides, the CDR3 is TGTGCCACTTGGGGAAGCGGGAGTTACGAGCAGTACTTC.